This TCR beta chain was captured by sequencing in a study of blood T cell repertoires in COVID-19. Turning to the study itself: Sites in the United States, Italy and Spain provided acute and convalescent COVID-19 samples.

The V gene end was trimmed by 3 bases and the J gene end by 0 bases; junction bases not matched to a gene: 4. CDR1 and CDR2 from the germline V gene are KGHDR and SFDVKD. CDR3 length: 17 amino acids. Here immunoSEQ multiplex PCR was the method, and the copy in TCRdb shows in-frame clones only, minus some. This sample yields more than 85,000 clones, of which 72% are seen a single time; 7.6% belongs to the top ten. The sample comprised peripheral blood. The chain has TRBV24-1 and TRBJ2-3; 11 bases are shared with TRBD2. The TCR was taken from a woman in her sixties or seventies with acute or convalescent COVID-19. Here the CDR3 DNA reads TGTGCCACCAGTGATCCGGGACTAGCGGCCAGCACAGATACGCAGTATTTT. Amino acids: CATSDPGLAASTDTQYF.